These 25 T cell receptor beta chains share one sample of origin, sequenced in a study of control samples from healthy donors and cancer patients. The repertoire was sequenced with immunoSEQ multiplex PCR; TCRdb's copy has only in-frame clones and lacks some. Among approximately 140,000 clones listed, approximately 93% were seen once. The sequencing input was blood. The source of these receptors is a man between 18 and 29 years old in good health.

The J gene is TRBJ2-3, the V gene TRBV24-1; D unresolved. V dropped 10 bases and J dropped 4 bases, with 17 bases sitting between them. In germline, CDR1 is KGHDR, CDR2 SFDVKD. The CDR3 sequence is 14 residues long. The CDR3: CATSGLRAADTQYF. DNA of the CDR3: TGTGCCACTTCCGGGCTTCGGGCAGCAGATACGCAGTATTTT.

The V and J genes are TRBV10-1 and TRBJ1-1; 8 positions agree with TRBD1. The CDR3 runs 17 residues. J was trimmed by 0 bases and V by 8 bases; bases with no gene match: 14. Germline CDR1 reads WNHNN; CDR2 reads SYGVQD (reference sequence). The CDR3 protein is CASLRYDRGWMNTEAFF. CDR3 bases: TGCGCCAGCCTTAGGTATGACAGGGGCTGGATGAACACTGAAGCTTTCTTT.

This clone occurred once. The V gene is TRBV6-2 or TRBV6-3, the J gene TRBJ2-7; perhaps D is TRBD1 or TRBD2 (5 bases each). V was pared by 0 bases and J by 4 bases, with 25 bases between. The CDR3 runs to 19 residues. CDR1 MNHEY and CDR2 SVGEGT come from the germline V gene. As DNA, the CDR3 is TGTGCCAGCAGTTACTCGACACTAATTACCCGGGACGTGCCTTACGAGCAGTACTTC. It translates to CASSYSTLITRDVPYEQYF.

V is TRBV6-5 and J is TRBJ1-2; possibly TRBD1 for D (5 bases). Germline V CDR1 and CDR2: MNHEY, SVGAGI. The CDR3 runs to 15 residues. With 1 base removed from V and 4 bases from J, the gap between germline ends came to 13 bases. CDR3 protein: CASSYLRGSGYGYTF. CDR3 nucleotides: TGTGCCAGCAGTTACTTGAGGGGATCAGGCTATGGCTACACCTTC.

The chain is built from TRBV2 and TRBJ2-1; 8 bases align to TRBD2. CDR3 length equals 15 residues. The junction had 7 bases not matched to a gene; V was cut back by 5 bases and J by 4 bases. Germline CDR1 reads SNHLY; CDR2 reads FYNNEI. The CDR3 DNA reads TGTGCCAGCAGTTCCGGGACTAGGTCGTACAATGAGCAGTTCTTC. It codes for CASSSGTRSYNEQFF.

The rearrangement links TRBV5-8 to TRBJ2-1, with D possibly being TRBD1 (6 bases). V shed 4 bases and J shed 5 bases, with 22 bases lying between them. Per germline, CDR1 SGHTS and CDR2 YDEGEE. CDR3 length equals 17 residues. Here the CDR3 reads CASSSPYRDAVNNEQFF. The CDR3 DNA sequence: TGTGCCAGCAGCAGCCCCTACAGGGATGCCGTTAACAATGAGCAGTTCTTC.

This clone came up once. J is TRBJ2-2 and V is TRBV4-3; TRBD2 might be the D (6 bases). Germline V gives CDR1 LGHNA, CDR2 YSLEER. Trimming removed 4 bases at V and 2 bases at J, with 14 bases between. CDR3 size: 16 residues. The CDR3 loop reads CASSRSRRANTGELFF. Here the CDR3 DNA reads TGCGCCAGCAGCCGATCTAGGAGGGCTAACACCGGGGAGCTGTTTTTT.

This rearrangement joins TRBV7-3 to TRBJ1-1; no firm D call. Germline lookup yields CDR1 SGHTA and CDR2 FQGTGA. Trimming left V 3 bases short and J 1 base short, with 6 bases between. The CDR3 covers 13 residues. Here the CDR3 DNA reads TGTGCCAGCAGCTTTAACGAGAACACTGAAGCTTTCTTT. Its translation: CASSFNENTEAFF.

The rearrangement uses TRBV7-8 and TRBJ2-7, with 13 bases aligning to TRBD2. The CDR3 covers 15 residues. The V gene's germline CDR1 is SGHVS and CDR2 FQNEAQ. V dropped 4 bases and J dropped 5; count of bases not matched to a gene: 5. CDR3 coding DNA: TGTGCCAGCAGCTCACTAGCGGGAGGGCCAGACGAGCAGTACTTC. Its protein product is CASSSLAGGPDEQYF.

The CDR3, as DNA: TGTGCCAGTAGCGCCGGGACATCGGAGGGGGAGACCCAGTACTTC. Amino acids: CASSAGTSEGETQYF. The rearrangement joins TRBV19 to TRBJ2-5; D possibly uses TRBD1 or TRBD2 (6 bases each). From germline, CDR1 is LNHDA and CDR2 SQIVND (reference sequence). Deletions cut 6 bases from V and 5 bases from J, with 19 bases between. The CDR3 consists of 15 residues.

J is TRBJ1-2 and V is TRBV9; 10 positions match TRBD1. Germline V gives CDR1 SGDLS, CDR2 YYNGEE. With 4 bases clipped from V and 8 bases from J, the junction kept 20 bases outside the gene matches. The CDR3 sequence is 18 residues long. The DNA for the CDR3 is TGTGCCAGCAGCCCCCAGGAGGGGGACAGGGGTACTGCGGAGGGCTACACCTTC. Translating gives CASSPQEGDRGTAEGYTF.

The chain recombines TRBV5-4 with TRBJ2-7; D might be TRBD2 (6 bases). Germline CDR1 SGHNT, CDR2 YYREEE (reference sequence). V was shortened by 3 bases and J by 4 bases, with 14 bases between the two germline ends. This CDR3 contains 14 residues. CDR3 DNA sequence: TGTGCCAGCAGCTCGGGGGTAGGAGCTTACGAGCAGTACTTC. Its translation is CASSSGVGAYEQYF.

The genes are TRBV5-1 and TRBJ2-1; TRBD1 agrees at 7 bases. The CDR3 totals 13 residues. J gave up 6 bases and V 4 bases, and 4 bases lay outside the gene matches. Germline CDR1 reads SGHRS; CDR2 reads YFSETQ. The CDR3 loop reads CASSPGQPNEQFF. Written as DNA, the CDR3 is TGCGCCAGCAGCCCGGGACAGCCCAATGAGCAGTTCTTC.

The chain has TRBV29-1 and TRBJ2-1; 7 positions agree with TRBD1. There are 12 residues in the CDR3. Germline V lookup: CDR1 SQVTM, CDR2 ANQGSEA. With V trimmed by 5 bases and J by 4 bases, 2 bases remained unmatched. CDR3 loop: CSVSRGYNEQFF. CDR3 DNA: TGCAGCGTTTCCAGGGGGTACAATGAGCAGTTCTTC.

CDR3 bases: TGTGCCAGCAGTACGGGGTATTTCGATACGCAGTATTTT. Translated, it gives CASSTGYFDTQYF. This chain joins TRBV27 and TRBJ2-3; D is possibly TRBD2 (5 bases). This CDR3 has 13 residues. Trimming took 5 bases from V and 6 from J, leaving 12 bases between them. Germline assignment: CDR1 MNHEY and CDR2 SMNVEV (reference sequence).

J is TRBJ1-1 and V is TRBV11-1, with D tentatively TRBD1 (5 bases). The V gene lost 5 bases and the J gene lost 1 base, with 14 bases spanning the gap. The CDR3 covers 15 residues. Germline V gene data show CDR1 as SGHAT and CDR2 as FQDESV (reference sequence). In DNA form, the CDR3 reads TGTGCCAGCAGCCCTAGGACAAGAACGAACACTGAAGCTTTCTTT. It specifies CASSPRTRTNTEAFF.

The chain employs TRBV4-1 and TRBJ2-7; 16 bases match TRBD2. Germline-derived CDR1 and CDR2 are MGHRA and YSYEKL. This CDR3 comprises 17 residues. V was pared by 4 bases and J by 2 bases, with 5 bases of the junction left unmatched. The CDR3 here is CASSPGTSGRDPYEQYF. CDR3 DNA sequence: TGCGCCAGCAGCCCCGGGACTAGCGGGAGGGACCCCTACGAGCAGTACTTC.

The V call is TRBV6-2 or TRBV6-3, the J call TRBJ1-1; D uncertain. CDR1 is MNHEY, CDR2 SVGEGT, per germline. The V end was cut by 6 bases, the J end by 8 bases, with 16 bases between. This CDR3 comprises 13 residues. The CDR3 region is CASSLSRSGEAFF. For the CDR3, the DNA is TGTGCCAGCAGCCTCTCCCGGTCGGGGGAAGCTTTCTTT.

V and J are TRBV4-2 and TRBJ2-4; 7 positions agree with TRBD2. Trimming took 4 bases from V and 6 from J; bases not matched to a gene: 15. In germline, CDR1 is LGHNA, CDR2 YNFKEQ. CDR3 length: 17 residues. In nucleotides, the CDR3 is TGTGCCAGCAGCCCCACTTCGACCCGGGAGGAGGGAAACATTCAGTACTTC. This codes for CASSPTSTREEGNIQYF.

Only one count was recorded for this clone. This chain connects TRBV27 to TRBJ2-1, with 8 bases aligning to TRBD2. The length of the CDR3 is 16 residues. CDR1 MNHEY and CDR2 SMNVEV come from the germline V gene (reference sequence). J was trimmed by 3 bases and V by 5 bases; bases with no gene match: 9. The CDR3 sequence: CASSGLGAGVYNEQFF. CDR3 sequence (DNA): TGTGCCAGCAGTGGATTGGGAGCGGGGGTCTACAATGAGCAGTTCTTC.

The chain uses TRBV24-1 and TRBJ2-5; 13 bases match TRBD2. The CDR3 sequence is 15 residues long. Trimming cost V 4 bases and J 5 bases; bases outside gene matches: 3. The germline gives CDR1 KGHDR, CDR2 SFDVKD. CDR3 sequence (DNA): TGTGCCACCAGTGAAGGGACTAGCGGGGTCGAGACCCAGTACTTC. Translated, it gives CATSEGTSGVETQYF.

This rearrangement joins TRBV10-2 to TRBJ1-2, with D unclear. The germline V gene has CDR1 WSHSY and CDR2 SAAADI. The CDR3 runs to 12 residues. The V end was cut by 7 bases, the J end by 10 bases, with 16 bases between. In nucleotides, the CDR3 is TGCGCCAGCACTCTGAGACATGGGGACTACACCTTC. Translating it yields CASTLRHGDYTF.

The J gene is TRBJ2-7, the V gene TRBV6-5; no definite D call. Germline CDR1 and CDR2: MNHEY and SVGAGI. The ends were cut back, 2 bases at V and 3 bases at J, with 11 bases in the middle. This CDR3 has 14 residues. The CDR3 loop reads CASSYTPSRYEQYF. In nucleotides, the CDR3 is TGTGCCAGCAGTTACACCCCGTCCCGCTACGAGCAGTACTTC.

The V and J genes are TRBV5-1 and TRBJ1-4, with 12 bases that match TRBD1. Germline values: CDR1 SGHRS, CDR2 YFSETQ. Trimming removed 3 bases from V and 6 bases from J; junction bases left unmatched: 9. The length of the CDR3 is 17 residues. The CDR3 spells CASSSTGTGGAYEKLFF. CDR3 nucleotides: TGCGCCAGCAGCTCTACCGGGACAGGGGGCGCTTATGAAAAACTGTTTTTT.

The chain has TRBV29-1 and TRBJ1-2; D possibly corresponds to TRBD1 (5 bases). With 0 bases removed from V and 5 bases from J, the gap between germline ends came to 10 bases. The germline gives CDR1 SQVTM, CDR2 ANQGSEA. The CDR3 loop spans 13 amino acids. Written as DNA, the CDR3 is TGCAGCGTTGAAGATCGACAGCCGTATGGCTACACCTTC. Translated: CSVEDRQPYGYTF.